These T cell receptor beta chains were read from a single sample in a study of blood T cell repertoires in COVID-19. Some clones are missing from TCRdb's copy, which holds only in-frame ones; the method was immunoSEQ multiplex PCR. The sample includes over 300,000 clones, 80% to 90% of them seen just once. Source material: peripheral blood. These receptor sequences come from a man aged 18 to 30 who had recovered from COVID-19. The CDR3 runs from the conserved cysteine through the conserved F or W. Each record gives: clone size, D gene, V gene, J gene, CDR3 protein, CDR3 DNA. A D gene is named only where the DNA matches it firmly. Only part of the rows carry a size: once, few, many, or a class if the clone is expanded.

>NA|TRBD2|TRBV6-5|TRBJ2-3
CASSYSAGGADTQYF
TGTGCCAGCAGTTACTCTGCGGGAGGGGCAGATACGCAGTATTTT
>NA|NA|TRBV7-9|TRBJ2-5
CASSLYTGQETQYF
TGTGCCAGCAGCCTATATACAGGTCAAGAGACCCAGTACTTC
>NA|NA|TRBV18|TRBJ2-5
CASSPSWTAKETQYF
TGTGCCAGCTCACCGAGCTGGACAGCTAAAGAGACCCAGTACTTC
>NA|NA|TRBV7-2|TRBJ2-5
CASSILRGETQYF
TGTGCCAGCAGCATCCTCAGGGGAGAGACCCAGTACTTC
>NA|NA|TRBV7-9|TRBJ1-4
CASSLIGGVSEKLFF
TGTGCCAGCAGTCTCATCGGGGGAGTAAGTGAAAAACTGTTTTTT
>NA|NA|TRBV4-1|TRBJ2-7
CASSQVVGGSYEQYF
TGCGCCAGCAGCCAAGTCGTCGGAGGGTCCTACGAGCAGTACTTC
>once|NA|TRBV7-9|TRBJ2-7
CASSHRTALHEQYF
TGTGCCAGCAGCCACCGGACAGCCTTACACGAGCAGTACTTC
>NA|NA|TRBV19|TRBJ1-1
CASSIDRGDTEAFF
TGTGCCAGTAGTATAGATCGGGGGGATACTGAAGCTTTCTTT
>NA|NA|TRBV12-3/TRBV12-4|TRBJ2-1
CASSLNNNEQFF
TGTGCCAGCAGTTTGAACAACAATGAGCAGTTCTTC
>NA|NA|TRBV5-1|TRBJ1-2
CASSLTGVSSYGYTF
TGCGCCAGCAGCCTGACGGGAGTCAGTTCCTATGGCTACACCTTC
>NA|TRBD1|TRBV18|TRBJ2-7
CASSPGQGTYEQYF
TGTGCCAGCTCCCCCGGACAGGGTACCTACGAGCAGTACTTC
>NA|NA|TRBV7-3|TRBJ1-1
CASSLNPIVRRPEEAFF
TGTGCCAGCAGCTTAAACCCGATCGTGCGCAGGCCCGAGGAAGCTTTCTTT
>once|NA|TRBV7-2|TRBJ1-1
CASSPALAGYDTEAFF
TGTGCCAGCAGCCCCGCTTTGGCAGGGTATGATACTGAAGCTTTCTTT
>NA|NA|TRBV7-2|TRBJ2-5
CASSLGRLGAQYF
TGTGCCAGCAGCTTAGGGCGCCTAGGGGCCCAGTACTTC
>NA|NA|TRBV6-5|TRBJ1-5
CASSYGAGSGQPQHF
TGTGCCAGCAGTTATGGAGCGGGGTCGGGGCAGCCCCAGCATTTT
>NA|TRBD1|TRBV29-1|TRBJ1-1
CSVEQDRENSEAFF
TGCAGCGTTGAACAGGACAGGGAGAACTCTGAAGCTTTCTTT
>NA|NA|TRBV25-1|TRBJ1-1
CASRDSVEAFF
TGTGCCAGCAGGGACAGCGTTGAAGCTTTCTTT
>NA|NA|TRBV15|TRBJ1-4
CATQADSVNEKLFF
TGTGCCACTCAGGCGGACAGTGTAAATGAAAAACTGTTTTTT
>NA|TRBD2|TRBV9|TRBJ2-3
CASSVFSGGGDTQYF
TGTGCCAGCAGCGTATTCTCGGGGGGAGGTGATACGCAGTATTTT
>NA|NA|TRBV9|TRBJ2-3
CASSTAGTLTDTQYF
TGTGCCAGCAGCACCGCCGGGACTCTCACAGATACGCAGTATTTT
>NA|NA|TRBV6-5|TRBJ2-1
CASSLSGSSYNEQFF
TGTGCCAGCAGTTTAAGCGGGTCATCCTACAATGAGCAGTTCTTC